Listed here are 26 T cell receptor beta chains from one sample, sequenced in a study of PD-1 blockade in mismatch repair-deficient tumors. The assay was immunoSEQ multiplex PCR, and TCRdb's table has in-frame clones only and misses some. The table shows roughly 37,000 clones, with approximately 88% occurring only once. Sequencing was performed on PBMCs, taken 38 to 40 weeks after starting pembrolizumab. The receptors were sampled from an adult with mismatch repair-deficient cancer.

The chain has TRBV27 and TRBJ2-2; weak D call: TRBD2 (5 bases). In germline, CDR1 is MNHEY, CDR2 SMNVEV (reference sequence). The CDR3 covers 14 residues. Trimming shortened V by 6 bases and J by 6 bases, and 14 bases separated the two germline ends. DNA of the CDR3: TGTGCCAGCAGAACGTTTGGGGAGTCCGGGGAGCTGTTTTTT. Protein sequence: CASRTFGESGELFF.

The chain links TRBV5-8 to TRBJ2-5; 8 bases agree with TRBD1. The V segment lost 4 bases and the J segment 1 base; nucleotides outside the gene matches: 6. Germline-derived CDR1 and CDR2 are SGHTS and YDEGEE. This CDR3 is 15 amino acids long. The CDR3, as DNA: TGTGCCAGCAGCCGTTGGACAGGGTCCCAAGAGACCCAGTACTTC. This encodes CASSRWTGSQETQYF.

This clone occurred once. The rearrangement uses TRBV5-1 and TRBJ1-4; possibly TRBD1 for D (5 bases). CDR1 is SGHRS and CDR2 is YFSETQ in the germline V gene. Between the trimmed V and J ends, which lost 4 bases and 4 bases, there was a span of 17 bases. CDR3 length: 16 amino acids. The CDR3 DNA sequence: TGCGCCAGCAGCCTGGGAGTCCGGCAGGGTAATGAAAAACTGTTTTTT. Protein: CASSLGVRQGNEKLFF.

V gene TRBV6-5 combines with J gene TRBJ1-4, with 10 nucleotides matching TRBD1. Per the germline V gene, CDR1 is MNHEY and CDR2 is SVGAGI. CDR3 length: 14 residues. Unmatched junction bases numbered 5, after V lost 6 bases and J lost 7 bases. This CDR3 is CASSFRDRGEKLFF. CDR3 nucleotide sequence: TGTGCCAGCAGCTTCCGGGACAGGGGTGAAAAACTGTTTTTT.

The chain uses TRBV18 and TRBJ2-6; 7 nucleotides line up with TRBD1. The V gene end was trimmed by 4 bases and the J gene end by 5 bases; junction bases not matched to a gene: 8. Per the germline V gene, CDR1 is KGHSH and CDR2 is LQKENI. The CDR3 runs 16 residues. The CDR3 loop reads CASSQPGQPRANVLTF. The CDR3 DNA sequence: TGTGCCAGCTCACAACCGGGACAGCCTAGGGCCAACGTCCTGACTTTC.

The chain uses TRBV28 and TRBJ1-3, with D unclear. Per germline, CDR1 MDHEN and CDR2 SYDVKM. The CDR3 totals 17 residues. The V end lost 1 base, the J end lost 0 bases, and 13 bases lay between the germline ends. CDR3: CASSLFAVRRSGNTIYF. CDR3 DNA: TGTGCCAGCAGTTTATTCGCGGTCCGCCGCTCTGGAAACACCATATATTTT.

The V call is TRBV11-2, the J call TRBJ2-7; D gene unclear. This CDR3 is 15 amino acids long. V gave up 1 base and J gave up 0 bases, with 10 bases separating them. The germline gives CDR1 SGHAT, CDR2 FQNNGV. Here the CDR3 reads CASSLGIRSSYEQYF. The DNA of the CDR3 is TGTGCCAGCAGCTTAGGAATTAGGAGCTCCTACGAGCAGTACTTC. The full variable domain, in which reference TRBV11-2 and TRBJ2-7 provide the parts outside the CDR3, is EAGVAQSPRYKIIEKRQSVAFWCNPISGHATLYWYQQILGQGPKLLIQFQNNGVVDDSQLPKDRFSAERLKGVDSTLKIQPAKLEDSAVYLCASSLGIRSSYEQYFGPGTRLTVT.

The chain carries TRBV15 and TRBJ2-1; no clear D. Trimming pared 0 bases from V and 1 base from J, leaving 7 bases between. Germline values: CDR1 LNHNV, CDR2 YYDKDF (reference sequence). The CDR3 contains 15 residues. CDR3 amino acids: CATSRDRSSYNEQFF. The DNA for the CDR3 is TGTGCCACCAGCAGAGATCGGAGTTCCTACAATGAGCAGTTCTTC.

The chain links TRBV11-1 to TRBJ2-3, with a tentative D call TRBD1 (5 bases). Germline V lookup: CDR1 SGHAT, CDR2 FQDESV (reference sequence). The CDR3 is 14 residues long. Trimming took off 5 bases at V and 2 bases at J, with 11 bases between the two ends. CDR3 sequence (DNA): TGTGCCAGCAGCATAGGGGCACTCACAGATACGCAGTATTTT. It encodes CASSIGALTDTQYF.

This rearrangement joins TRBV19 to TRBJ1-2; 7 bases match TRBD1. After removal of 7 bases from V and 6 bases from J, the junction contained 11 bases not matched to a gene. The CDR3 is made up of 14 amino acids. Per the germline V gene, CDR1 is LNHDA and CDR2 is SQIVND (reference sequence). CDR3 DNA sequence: TGTGCCAGTAAACGTTCGGCAGGGGGTGATGGCTACACCTTC. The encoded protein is CASKRSAGGDGYTF. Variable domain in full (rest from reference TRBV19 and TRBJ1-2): DGGITQSPKYLFRKEGQNVTLSCEQNLNHDAMYWYRQDPGQGLRLIYYSQIVNDFQKGDIAEGYSVSREKKESFPLTVTSAQKNPTAFYLCASKRSAGGDGYTFGSGTRLTVV.

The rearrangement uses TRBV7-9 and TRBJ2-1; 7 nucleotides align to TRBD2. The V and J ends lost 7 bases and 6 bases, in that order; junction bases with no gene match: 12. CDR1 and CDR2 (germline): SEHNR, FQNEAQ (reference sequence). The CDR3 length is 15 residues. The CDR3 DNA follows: TGTGCCAGCACCGGAGGAACTAGCGCTGGCAATGAGCAGTTCTTC. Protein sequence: CASTGGTSAGNEQFF.

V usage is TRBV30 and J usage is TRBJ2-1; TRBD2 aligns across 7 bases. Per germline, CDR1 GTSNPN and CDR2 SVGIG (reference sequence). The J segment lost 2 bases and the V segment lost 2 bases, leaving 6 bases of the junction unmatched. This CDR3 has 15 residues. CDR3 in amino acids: CAWSTSGMAYNEQFF. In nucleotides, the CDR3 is TGTGCCTGGAGTACAAGCGGGATGGCCTACAATGAGCAGTTCTTC.

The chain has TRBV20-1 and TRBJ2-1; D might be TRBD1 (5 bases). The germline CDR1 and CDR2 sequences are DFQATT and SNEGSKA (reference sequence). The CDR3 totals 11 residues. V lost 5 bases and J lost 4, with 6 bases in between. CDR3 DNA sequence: TGCAGTGCTTACAGGTACAATGAGCAGTTCTTC. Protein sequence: CSAYRYNEQFF.

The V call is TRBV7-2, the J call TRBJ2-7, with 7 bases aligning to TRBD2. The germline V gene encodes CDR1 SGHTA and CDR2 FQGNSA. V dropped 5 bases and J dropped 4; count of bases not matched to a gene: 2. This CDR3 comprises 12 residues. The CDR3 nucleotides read TGTGCCAGCAGCCCACTAGCGTACGAGCAGTACTTC. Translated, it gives CASSPLAYEQYF.

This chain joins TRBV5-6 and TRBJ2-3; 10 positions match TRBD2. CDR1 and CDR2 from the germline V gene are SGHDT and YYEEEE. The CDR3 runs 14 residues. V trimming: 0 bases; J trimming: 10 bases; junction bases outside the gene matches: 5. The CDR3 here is CASSLAAGGGAQYF. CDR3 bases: TGTGCCAGCAGCTTGGCAGCGGGAGGGGGAGCGCAGTATTTT.

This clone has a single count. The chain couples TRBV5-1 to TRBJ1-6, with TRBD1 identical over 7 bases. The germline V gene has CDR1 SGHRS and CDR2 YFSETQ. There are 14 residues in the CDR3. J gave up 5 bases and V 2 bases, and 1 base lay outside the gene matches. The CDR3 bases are TGCGCCAGCAGCTTAGGGACAGATAATTCACCCCTCCACTTT. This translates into CASSLGTDNSPLHF.

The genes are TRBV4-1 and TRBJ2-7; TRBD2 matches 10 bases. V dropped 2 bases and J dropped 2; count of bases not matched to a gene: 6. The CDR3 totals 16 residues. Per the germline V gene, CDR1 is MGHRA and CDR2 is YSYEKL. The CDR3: CASSQTPSGSPYEQYF. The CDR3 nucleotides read TGCGCCAGCAGCCAAACCCCTAGCGGGAGTCCCTACGAGCAGTACTTC.

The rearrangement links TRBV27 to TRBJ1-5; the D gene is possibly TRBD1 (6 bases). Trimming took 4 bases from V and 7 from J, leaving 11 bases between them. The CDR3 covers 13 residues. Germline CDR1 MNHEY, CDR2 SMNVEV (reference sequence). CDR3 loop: CASSSRGGQPQHF. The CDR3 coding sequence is TGTGCCAGCAGTTCCAGGGGCGGACAGCCCCAGCATTTT.

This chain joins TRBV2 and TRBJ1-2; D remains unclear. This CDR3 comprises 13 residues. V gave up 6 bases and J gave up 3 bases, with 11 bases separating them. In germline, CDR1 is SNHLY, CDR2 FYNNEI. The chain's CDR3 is CASRGGFDYGYTF. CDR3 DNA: TGTGCCAGCAGGGGCGGGTTTGACTATGGCTACACCTTC. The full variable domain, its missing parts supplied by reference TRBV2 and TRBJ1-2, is EPEVTQTPSHQVTQMGQEVILRCVPISNHLYFYWYRQILGQKVEFLVSFYNNEISEKSEIFDDQFSVERPDGSNFTLKIRSTKLEDSAMYFCASRGGFDYGYTFGSGTRLTVV.

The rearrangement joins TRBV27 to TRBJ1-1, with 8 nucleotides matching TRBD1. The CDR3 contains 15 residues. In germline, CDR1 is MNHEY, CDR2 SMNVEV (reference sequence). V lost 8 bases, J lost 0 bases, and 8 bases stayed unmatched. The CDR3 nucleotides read TGTGCCAGCCGGCTTGACAGGGGTATGAACACTGAAGCTTTCTTT. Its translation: CASRLDRGMNTEAFF.

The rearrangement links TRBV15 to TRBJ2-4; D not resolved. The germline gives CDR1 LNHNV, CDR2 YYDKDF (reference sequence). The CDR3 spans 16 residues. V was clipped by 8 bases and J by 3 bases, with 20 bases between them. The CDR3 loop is CATGPGLTLGKNIQYF. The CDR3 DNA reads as TGTGCCACCGGTCCGGGTTTGACCCTAGGCAAAAACATTCAGTACTTC.

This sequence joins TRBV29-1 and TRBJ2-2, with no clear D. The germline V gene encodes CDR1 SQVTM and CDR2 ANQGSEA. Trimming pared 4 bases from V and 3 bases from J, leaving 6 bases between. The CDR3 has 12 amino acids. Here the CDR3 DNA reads TGCAGCGTTGCAGGTTACACCGGGGAGCTGTTTTTT. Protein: CSVAGYTGELFF.

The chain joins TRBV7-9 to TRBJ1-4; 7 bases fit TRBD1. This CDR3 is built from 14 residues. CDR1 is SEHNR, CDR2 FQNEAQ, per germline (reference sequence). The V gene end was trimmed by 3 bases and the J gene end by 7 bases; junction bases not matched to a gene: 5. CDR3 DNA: TGTGCCAGCAGCTTGACAGGGATTCCTGAAAAACTGTTTTTT. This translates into CASSLTGIPEKLFF.

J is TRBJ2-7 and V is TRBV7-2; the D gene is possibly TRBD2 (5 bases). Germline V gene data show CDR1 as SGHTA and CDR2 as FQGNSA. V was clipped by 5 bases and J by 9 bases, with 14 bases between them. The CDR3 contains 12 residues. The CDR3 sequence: CASSLGEAGQYF. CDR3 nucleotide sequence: TGTGCCAGCAGCCTAGGAGAGGCGGGGCAGTACTTC.

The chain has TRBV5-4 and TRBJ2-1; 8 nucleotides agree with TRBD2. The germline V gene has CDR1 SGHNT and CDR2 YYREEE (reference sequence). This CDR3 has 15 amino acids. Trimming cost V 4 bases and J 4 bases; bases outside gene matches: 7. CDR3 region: CASSLIAGTYNEQFF. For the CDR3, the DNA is TGTGCCAGCAGCCTAATAGCGGGAACTTACAATGAGCAGTTCTTC.

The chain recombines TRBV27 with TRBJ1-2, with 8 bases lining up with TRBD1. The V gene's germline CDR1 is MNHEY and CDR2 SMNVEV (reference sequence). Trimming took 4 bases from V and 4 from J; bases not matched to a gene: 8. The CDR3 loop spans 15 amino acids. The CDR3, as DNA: TGTGCCAGCAGTTCCTTCGGACAGGGTATCTATGGCTACACCTTC. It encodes CASSSFGQGIYGYTF.